The 20 T cell receptor beta chains presented below share a single source sample, sequenced in a study of CD4 and CD8 cells across lung adenocarcinoma regions. TCRdb re-derived calls from the PCR reads in MiXCR, one entry per CDR3 protein. The table includes 3,000 to 4,500 distinct CDR3 sequences, 60% to 80% detected once. The specimen sequenced was CD4+ T cells from the margin of a lung tumor. Receptors originate from a male donor with lung adenocarcinoma. The CD4 and CD8 labels of this study may be unreliable.

V is TRBV6-5 and J is TRBJ1-2; possibly TRBD1 for D (6 bases). Between the trimmed V and J ends, which lost 2 bases and 5 bases, there was a span of 9 bases. This CDR3 is built from 13 residues. Germline values: CDR1 MNHEY, CDR2 SVGAGI. In DNA form, the CDR3 reads TGTGCCAGCAGTTACGGCAGGGGATATGGCTACACCTTC. Residues: CASSYGRGYGYTF.

J is TRBJ2-2 and V is TRBV6-4; D is ambiguous. The CDR3 contains 14 residues. The germline V gene encodes CDR1 MRHNA and CDR2 SNTAGT. The V gene lost 5 bases and the J gene lost 1 base, with 8 bases spanning the gap. CDR3 amino acids: CASSLNRNTGELFF. The CDR3, as DNA: TGTGCCAGCAGTTTAAACAGGAACACCGGGGAGCTGTTTTTT.

V is TRBV10-1 and J is TRBJ1-1; D unresolved. The CDR3 is made up of 14 amino acids. The V gene lost 2 bases and the J gene lost 0 bases, with 7 bases spanning the gap. CDR1 is WNHNN and CDR2 is SYGVQD in the germline V gene (reference sequence). As DNA, the CDR3 is TGCGCCAGCAGTGAGGCCTCTATGAACACTGAAGCTTTCTTT. It encodes CASSEASMNTEAFF.

The rearrangement links TRBV12-3 or TRBV12-4 to TRBJ1-1; a weak D match, TRBD1 (6 bases). The CDR3 covers 11 residues. Trimming removed 9 bases at V and 4 bases at J, with 9 bases between. The CDR3 sequence is CASRGTTEAFF. CDR3 sequence (DNA): TGTGCCAGTAGGGGGACCACTGAAGCTTTCTTT.

The V gene is TRBV6-1, the J gene TRBJ2-1; TRBD1 matches at 7 bases. The V gene's germline CDR1 is MNHNS and CDR2 SASEGT. The CDR3 contains 16 residues. Trimming cost V 2 bases and J 5 bases; bases outside gene matches: 9. In DNA form, the CDR3 reads TGTGCCAGCAGTGAACCAGACAGGGCCCCTGACAATGAGCAGTTCTTC. Translated: CASSEPDRAPDNEQFF.

The chain is built from TRBV6-5 and TRBJ2-2; D is uncertain. Trimming took 4 bases from V and 0 from J, leaving 9 bases between them. This CDR3 spans 15 amino acids. The germline V gene has CDR1 MNHEY and CDR2 SVGAGI. The CDR3 DNA sequence: TGTGCCAGCAGTTCGGTCCTTACGAACACCGGGGAGCTGTTTTTT. Its protein is CASSSVLTNTGELFF.

V and J are TRBV7-8 and TRBJ2-1; D might be TRBD1 or TRBD2, each matching 6 bases. V was clipped by 1 base and J by 3 bases, with 10 bases between them. Looked up from germline, CDR1 is SGHVS and CDR2 is FQNEAQ. There are 15 residues in the CDR3. The CDR3 protein is CASSLGRGHYNEQFF. CDR3 DNA sequence: TGTGCCAGCAGCTTAGGGAGGGGACACTACAATGAGCAGTTCTTC.

CDR3 bases: TGTGCCAGCAGTGACTTCCCTCCCGGGCAGGGGTACCAAGAGACCCAGTACTTC. It is translated as CASSDFPPGQGYQETQYF. The rearrangement links TRBV6-1 to TRBJ2-5; weak D call: TRBD1 (6 bases). Trimming shortened V by 3 bases and J by 0 bases, and 20 bases separated the two germline ends. Germline V gene data show CDR1 as MNHNS and CDR2 as SASEGT. The CDR3 consists of 18 residues.

Comments on this clonotype: The CDR3 does not close with the conserved phenylalanine or tryptophan, likely indicating a read error. The V call is TRBV4-1, the J call TRBJ2-1, with 8 bases matching TRBD2. Per germline, CDR1 MGHRA and CDR2 YSYEKL. This CDR3 is 17 amino acids long. V trimming: 3 bases; J trimming: 7 bases; junction bases outside the gene matches: 14. This CDR3 reads CASSHHSGMGLVNEQFL. CDR3 bases: TGCGCCAGCAGCCATCATAGCGGGATGGGGTTGGTAAATGAGCAGTTCTTA.

This clonotype was seen a handful of times. The genes are TRBV6-1 and TRBJ2-5, with 10 bases aligning to TRBD1. Germline V gene sequence: CDR1 MNHNS, CDR2 SASEGT. V trimming: 5 bases; J trimming: 5 bases; junction bases outside the gene matches: 2. This CDR3 spans 13 amino acids. The CDR3 loop is CASSKGQGETQYF. CDR3 sequence (DNA): TGTGCCAGCAGTAAGGGACAGGGGGAGACCCAGTACTTC.

CDR3 DNA sequence: TGTGCCAGCAGTGCGGCGGGGCTGGGAGCCAAAGATACGCAGTATTTT. Protein product: CASSAAGLGAKDTQYF. The chain recombines TRBV25-1 with TRBJ2-3; D might be TRBD2 (6 bases). The germline V gene has CDR1 MGHDK and CDR2 SYGVNS. Trimming pared 4 bases from V and 5 bases from J, leaving 19 bases between. The CDR3 sequence is 16 residues long. Variable domain in full (rest from reference TRBV25-1 and TRBJ2-3): EADIYQTPRYLVIGTGKKITLECSQTMGHDKMYWYQQDPGMELHLIHYSYGVNSTEKGDLSSESTVSRIRTEHFPLTLESARPSHTSQYLCASSAAGLGAKDTQYFGPGTRLTVL.

The genes are TRBV12-3 or TRBV12-4 and TRBJ2-1, with TRBD2 identical over 10 bases. Unmatched junction bases numbered 6, after V lost 3 bases and J lost 7 bases. The CDR3 covers 15 residues. DNA for the CDR3: TGTGCCAGCAGTTTGCTAGCGGGAGCCTCGAATGAGCAGTTCTTC. It translates to CASSLLAGASNEQFF.

V usage is TRBV6-1 and J usage is TRBJ2-1; perhaps TRBD1 as D (5 bases). The ends were cut back, 5 bases at V and 4 bases at J, with 21 bases in the middle. The CDR3 runs 17 residues. In germline, CDR1 is MNHNS, CDR2 SASEGT. The CDR3 loop is CASSRPFQGSRYNEQFF. The DNA of the CDR3 is TGTGCCAGCAGTCGACCTTTTCAGGGCAGCCGGTACAATGAGCAGTTCTTC.

The V call is TRBV6-1, the J call TRBJ2-5; a possible D gene is TRBD1 (5 bases). The CDR3 consists of 14 residues. V lost 6 bases, J lost 5 bases, and 16 bases lay in between. Germline V gives CDR1 MNHNS, CDR2 SASEGT. CDR3 nucleotides: TGTGCCAGCAGAGTGGTGCAGGGTGGGGAGACCCAGTACTTC. Its translation is CASRVVQGGETQYF.

V and J are TRBV6-1 and TRBJ2-5; D is possibly TRBD1 (6 bases). This CDR3 is built from 12 residues. V was pared by 5 bases and J by 5 bases, with 9 bases between. The germline gives CDR1 MNHNS, CDR2 SASEGT. CDR3 sequence: CASSTQGETQYF. CDR3 sequence (DNA): TGTGCCAGCAGTACACAGGGTGAGACCCAGTACTTC.

This clonotype is categorized as large. The chain carries TRBV27 and TRBJ2-1; 10 nucleotides match TRBD2. Germline values: CDR1 MNHEY, CDR2 SMNVEV (reference sequence). Germline trimming cut 6 bases from V and 8 bases from J; bases unmatched to any gene: 10. CDR3 length: 15 residues. CDR3: CASRFRSSGRHEQFF. The CDR3, as DNA: TGTGCCAGCAGATTCCGGTCTAGCGGGAGACATGAGCAGTTCTTC.

The V gene is TRBV6-1, the J gene TRBJ2-5; 9 bases are a match to TRBD1. The tail of the sequence fits TRBJ2-7 better, so the J call may be wrong. The germline V gene encodes CDR1 MNHNS and CDR2 SASEGT. The CDR3 is 15 amino acids. The CDR3 DNA reads TGTGCCAGCAGTCCAACGAGGGGACAGGGAGGCGAGCAGTACTTC. It is translated as CASSPTRGQGGEQYF.

The gene calls are TRBV6-1 and TRBJ2-1, with 9 bases fitting TRBD2. The CDR3 extends over 16 amino acids. Trimming cost V 5 bases and J 4 bases; bases outside gene matches: 9. Germline V CDR1 and CDR2: MNHNS, SASEGT. DNA of the CDR3: TGTGCCAGCAGTCCCGGGTCTAGCGGGAATTACAATGAGCAGTTCTTC. This codes for CASSPGSSGNYNEQFF.

This sequence joins TRBV7-8 and TRBJ2-5, with D possibly matching TRBD2 (6 bases). Germline loops: CDR1 SGHVS, CDR2 FQNEAQ. The V end lost 3 bases, the J end lost 4 bases, and 15 bases lay between the germline ends. This CDR3 comprises 15 residues. The CDR3 DNA reads TGTGCCAGCAGCTTCAGTGAGGGAGGTAGAGAGACCCAGTACTTC. As protein: CASSFSEGGRETQYF.

The chain uses TRBV7-2 and TRBJ2-3; D is possibly TRBD2 (5 bases). The germline V and J ends were trimmed by 11 bases and 4 bases, with 16 bases remaining between them. This CDR3 comprises 13 residues. Germline V lookup: CDR1 SGHTA, CDR2 FQGNSA. The CDR3 sequence: CAVGVAKADTQYF. DNA for the CDR3: TGTGCCGTAGGCGTAGCGAAGGCAGATACGCAGTATTTT.